The next 32 T cell receptor beta chains were all read from a single sample in a study of blood T cell repertoires in COVID-19. Here immunoSEQ multiplex PCR was the method, and the copy in TCRdb shows in-frame clones only, minus some. The table lists over 80,000 clones, approximately 91% of them singletons. The source material was peripheral blood. The receptors derive from a man between 60 and 70 years old with acute or convalescent COVID-19.

The gene calls are TRBV2 and TRBJ2-3, with TRBD2 identical over 12 bases. Germline CDR1 reads SNHLY; CDR2 reads FYNNEI. This CDR3 is 16 amino acids long. V was pared by 5 bases and J by 0 bases, with 3 bases of the junction left unmatched. The CDR3 reads CASSSGTSGSTDTQYF. The CDR3 DNA reads TGTGCCAGCAGTTCCGGGACTAGCGGGAGCACAGATACGCAGTATTTT. Based on the CDR3 plus reference TRBV2 and TRBJ2-3, the full variable domain is EPEVTQTPSHQVTQMGQEVILRCVPISNHLYFYWYRQILGQKVEFLVSFYNNEISEKSEIFDDQFSVERPDGSNFTLKIRSTKLEDSAMYFCASSSGTSGSTDTQYFGPGTRLTVL.

The chain recombines TRBV21-1 with TRBJ2-5; TRBD1 was called by the table and not checked on the DNA. TRBV21-1 is assigned pseudogene status. The CDR3 runs to 14 residues. The CDR3 nucleotides read TGTGCCAGCAGGTCCGACAGGGGGCGGGAGACCCAGTACTTC. It is translated as CASRSDRGRETQYF.

V gene TRBV6-2 or TRBV6-3 combines with J gene TRBJ2-1; D not resolved. The germline CDR1 and CDR2 sequences are MNHEY and SVGEGT. V was shortened by 0 bases and J by 9 bases, with 6 bases between the two germline ends. The CDR3 runs to 12 residues. CDR3: CASSYSRSEQFF. The CDR3 DNA is TGTGCCAGCAGTTACTCCCGGAGTGAGCAGTTCTTC.

The chain links TRBV3-1 (or the pseudogene TRBV3-2) to TRBJ2-7; D perhaps matches TRBD2 (6 bases). V lost 1 base and J 0 bases, leaving 10 bases between the germline ends. This CDR3 has 15 amino acids. Germline CDR1 is LGHDT and CDR2 is YNNKEL (reference sequence). The CDR3, as DNA: TGTGCCAGCAGCCAAGGTGGGAGGCCCTCCTACGAGCAGTACTTC. Amino acid sequence: CASSQGGRPSYEQYF.

This clone was seen once. The chain combines TRBV6-6 with TRBJ1-5, with 9 nucleotides matching TRBD1. V dropped 5 bases and J dropped 4; count of bases not matched to a gene: 12. The CDR3 runs 17 residues. The V gene's germline CDR1 is MNHNY and CDR2 SVGAGI (reference sequence). The CDR3 sequence is CASSPFGTGFMNQPQHF. The CDR3 bases are TGTGCCAGCAGTCCCTTTGGGACAGGGTTTATGAATCAGCCCCAGCATTTT.

The chain couples TRBV5-8 to TRBJ2-2; weak D call: TRBD1 (5 bases). CDR1 is SGHTS and CDR2 is YDEGEE in the germline V gene. V shed 6 bases and J shed 3 bases, with 18 bases lying between them. The CDR3 is made up of 16 amino acids. The CDR3 is CASILGAGFDTGELFF. As DNA, the CDR3 is TGTGCCAGCATCCTAGGAGCAGGGTTTGACACCGGGGAGCTGTTTTTT.

The gene calls are TRBV5-1 and TRBJ1-4; perhaps TRBD1 as D (6 bases). There are 14 residues in the CDR3. Germline values: CDR1 SGHRS, CDR2 YFSETQ. V dropped 6 bases and J dropped 5 bases, with 14 bases sitting between them. The CDR3 nucleotides read TGCGCCAGCAAGGTACAGGGAGGGAATGAAAAACTGTTTTTT. Its protein product is CASKVQGGNEKLFF.

The chain is built from TRBV19 and TRBJ1-2; TRBD1 is a possible D gene (6 bases). Germline V CDR1 and CDR2: LNHDA, SQIVND (reference sequence). The germline V and J ends were trimmed by 7 bases and 4 bases, with 19 bases remaining between them. The CDR3 is made up of 15 amino acids. The chain's CDR3 is CASILGRGGSYGYTF. In nucleotides, the CDR3 is TGTGCCAGTATTCTCGGGAGGGGGGGTAGCTATGGCTACACCTTC. The complete variable domain, with remaining parts taken from reference TRBV19 and TRBJ1-2, reads DGGITQSPKYLFRKEGQNVTLSCEQNLNHDAMYWYRQDPGQGLRLIYYSQIVNDFQKGDIAEGYSVSREKKESFPLTVTSAQKNPTAFYLCASILGRGGSYGYTFGSGTRLTVV.

This sequence joins TRBV19 and TRBJ1-1, with D uncertain. The CDR3 is 14 residues long. CDR1 and CDR2 from the germline V gene are LNHDA and SQIVND (reference sequence). Trimming took 5 bases from V and 5 from J, leaving 15 bases between them. The CDR3 DNA reads as TGTGCCAGTAGTCGATGGCAGGAAGGTACTGAAGCTTTCTTT. Translated, it gives CASSRWQEGTEAFF.

This chain links TRBV6-5 with TRBJ2-2, with 9 bases lining up with TRBD2. The CDR3 length is 16 residues. With 2 bases clipped from V and 5 bases from J, the junction kept 6 bases outside the gene matches. Germline V CDR1 and CDR2: MNHEY, SVGAGI. The CDR3 sequence is CASSYAASGMTGELFF. CDR3 DNA sequence: TGTGCCAGCAGTTACGCGGCTAGCGGGATGACCGGGGAGCTGTTTTTT.

The J gene is TRBJ2-7, the V gene TRBV28, with 10 bases lining up with TRBD2. The germline gives CDR1 MDHEN, CDR2 SYDVKM. The CDR3 consists of 14 residues. J was trimmed by 1 base and V by 7 bases; bases with no gene match: 4. The CDR3 region has the DNA TGTGCCAGCACCATAGCGGGAGGATCCTACGAGCAGTACTTC. Encoded protein: CASTIAGGSYEQYF.

The chain links TRBV28 to TRBJ2-1; TRBD1 matches 8 bases. The length of the CDR3 is 16 residues. V was clipped by 6 bases and J by 5 bases; unmatched bases: 12. Germline V gives CDR1 MDHEN, CDR2 SYDVKM. This CDR3 reads CASSPGTGLIDNEQFF. For the CDR3, the DNA is TGTGCCAGCAGCCCCGGGACAGGCCTAATAGACAATGAGCAGTTCTTC.

V gene TRBV28 combines with J gene TRBJ1-5; tentatively, D is TRBD1 (6 bases). Germline CDR1 and CDR2: MDHEN and SYDVKM. The CDR3 covers 15 residues. Trimming removed 5 bases at V and 6 bases at J, with 17 bases between. The CDR3 nucleotides read TGTGCCAGCAGTCCCCGGGGGGGGCTTGGTCAGCCCCAGCATTTT. This gives the protein CASSPRGGLGQPQHF.

The gene calls are TRBV4-2 and TRBJ2-3; D ambiguous. The CDR3 covers 16 residues. V was trimmed by 2 bases and J by 0 bases, leaving 12 bases between them. Per the germline V gene, CDR1 is LGHNA and CDR2 is YNFKEQ. The DNA for the CDR3 is TGTGCCAGCAGCCAAAGCACAGCCACTAGCACAGATACGCAGTATTTT. This codes for CASSQSTATSTDTQYF.

The chain joins TRBV9 to TRBJ1-5; 8 nucleotides agree with TRBD1. This CDR3 contains 15 residues. Germline V gene lookup returns CDR1 SGDLS and CDR2 YYNGEE. Unmatched junction bases numbered 4, after V lost 0 bases and J lost 5 bases. Here the CDR3 reads CASSVGPTGDQPQHF. CDR3 nucleotide sequence: TGTGCCAGCAGCGTAGGGCCGACAGGGGATCAGCCCCAGCATTTT.

The rearrangement joins TRBV20-1 to TRBJ2-7; a possible D gene is TRBD2 (6 bases). The CDR3 length is 11 residues. The germline V and J ends were trimmed by 3 bases and 9 bases, with 12 bases remaining between them. Germline V CDR1 and CDR2: DFQATT, SNEGSKA (reference sequence). The CDR3 sequence: CSARGGSGQYF. The CDR3 DNA is TGCAGTGCTAGGGGGGGTTCTGGGCAGTACTTC.

The V call is TRBV5-1, the J call TRBJ1-1; a possible D gene is TRBD1 (6 bases). The V gene lost 0 bases and the J gene lost 1 base, with 10 bases spanning the gap. The CDR3 is 15 amino acids. Germline values: CDR1 SGHRS, CDR2 YFSETQ. The CDR3 loop reads CASSLVAGENTEAFF. The CDR3 DNA reads TGCGCCAGCAGCTTGGTTGCAGGGGAGAACACTGAAGCTTTCTTT.

V and J are TRBV7-2 and TRBJ1-5, with D unclear. V lost 5 bases to trimming and J lost 3 bases, with 8 bases between them. CDR1 is SGHTA, CDR2 FQGNSA, per germline. The CDR3 has 13 residues. The CDR3 DNA is TGTGCCAGCAGCCCTAATAACAATCAGCCCCAGCATTTT. Translation: CASSPNNNQPQHF.

V is TRBV6-5 and J is TRBJ1-3, with TRBD1 matching over 9 bases. CDR3 length equals 14 residues. Germline V lookup: CDR1 MNHEY, CDR2 SVGAGI. Trimming at V came to 4 bases and at J to 2 bases, leaving 0 bases not matched to a gene. In DNA form, the CDR3 reads TGTGCCAGCAGTTGGACAGGGGCTGGAAACACCATATATTTT. Its protein product is CASSWTGAGNTIYF.

The CDR3 is CAWSDTYEQYF. The CDR3 DNA is TGTGCCTGGAGTGATACCTACGAGCAGTACTTC. The chain joins TRBV30 to TRBJ2-7; no clear D. The CDR3 contains 11 residues. Trimming removed 1 base from V and 2 bases from J, with 3 bases in between. Germline loops: CDR1 GTSNPN, CDR2 SVGIG (reference sequence).

The table lists this clone with a count of one. This chain connects TRBV19 to TRBJ2-3, with D maybe TRBD2 (5 bases). Per germline, CDR1 LNHDA and CDR2 SQIVND (reference sequence). The CDR3 is 14 amino acids. Between the trimmed V and J ends, which lost 6 bases and 1 base, there was a span of 11 bases. DNA for the CDR3: TGTGCCAGTAGATCTGCCGGGGGCACAGATACGCAGTATTTT. Its protein product is CASRSAGGTDTQYF. The whole variable domain, filled in from reference TRBV19 and TRBJ2-3, reads DGGITQSPKYLFRKEGQNVTLSCEQNLNHDAMYWYRQDPGQGLRLIYYSQIVNDFQKGDIAEGYSVSREKKESFPLTVTSAQKNPTAFYLCASRSAGGTDTQYFGPGTRLTVL.

The gene calls are TRBV7-2 and TRBJ2-1; TRBD1 matches at 11 bases. Germline CDR1 reads SGHTA; CDR2 reads FQGNSA. V was pared by 4 bases and J by 8 bases, with 7 bases of the junction left unmatched. This CDR3 has 15 amino acids. CDR3 sequence reads: CASSSAGTGGDEQFF. In DNA, the CDR3 is TGTGCCAGCAGCTCCGCCGGGACAGGGGGTGATGAGCAGTTCTTC. Based on the CDR3 plus reference TRBV7-2 and TRBJ2-1, the full variable domain is GAGVSQSPSNKVTEKGKDVELRCDPISGHTALYWYRQSLGQGLEFLIYFQGNSAPDKSGLPSDRFSAERTGGSVSTLTIQRTQQEDSAVYLCASSSAGTGGDEQFFGPGTRLTVL.

The table lists this clone with a count of one. At one end, the junction sequence differs from germline, possibly due to a read error. The chain is built from TRBV27 and TRBJ1-2; D is undetermined. From germline, CDR1 is MNHEY and CDR2 SMNVEV (reference sequence). The CDR3 totals 12 residues. CDR3 sequence reads: CASSKSNYGYTF. DNA of the CDR3: TGTGCCAGCAGCAAATCTAATTATGGCTACACCTTC.

The chain combines TRBV30 with TRBJ1-4; 9 nucleotides match TRBD1. V was pared by 2 bases and J by 8 bases, with 12 bases of the junction left unmatched. CDR1 and CDR2 (germline): GTSNPN, SVGIG (reference sequence). The CDR3 loop spans 16 amino acids. CDR3 region: CAWSPNSGQGGEKLFF. Here the CDR3 DNA reads TGTGCCTGGAGTCCTAACTCGGGACAGGGCGGCGAAAAACTGTTTTTT. The whole variable domain, remainder taken from reference TRBV30 and TRBJ1-4, is SQTIHQWPATLVQPVGSPLSLECTVEGTSNPNLYWYRQAAGRGLQLLFYSVGIGQISSEVPQNLSASRPQDRQFILSSKKLLLSDSGFYLCAWSPNSGQGGEKLFFGSGTQLSVL.

V usage is TRBV4-1 and J usage is TRBJ1-6; D is uncertain. The V and J ends lost 0 bases and 8 bases respectively, with 14 bases between them. In germline, CDR1 is MGHRA, CDR2 YSYEKL. CDR3 length equals 16 residues. In DNA form, the CDR3 reads TGCGCCAGCAGCCAAGAGGGAGAGAGATTCGATTCACCCCTCCACTTT. Protein: CASSQEGERFDSPLHF.

The V and J genes are TRBV7-2 and TRBJ1-4, with D unclear. The V gene lost 0 bases and the J gene lost 8 bases, with 10 bases spanning the gap. The CDR3 is made up of 14 amino acids. Germline V gene data show CDR1 as SGHTA and CDR2 as FQGNSA. The CDR3 DNA sequence: TGTGCCAGCAGCTTAGCCGGGTCGGGGGAAAAACTGTTTTTT. Translated: CASSLAGSGEKLFF. The whole variable domain, filled in from reference TRBV7-2 and TRBJ1-4, reads GAGVSQSPSNKVTEKGKDVELRCDPISGHTALYWYRQSLGQGLEFLIYFQGNSAPDKSGLPSDRFSAERTGGSVSTLTIQRTQQEDSAVYLCASSLAGSGEKLFFGSGTQLSVL.

CDR3 bases: TGTGCCAGCAGCTTATCACTAGCGGTCGGAGATACGCAGTATTTT. Translated: CASSLSLAVGDTQYF. The chain couples TRBV7-3 to TRBJ2-3, with 8 bases that match TRBD2. Germline values: CDR1 SGHTA, CDR2 FQGTGA. The CDR3 length is 15 residues. V shed 2 bases and J 5 bases; nucleotides not matched to a gene: 6.

The chain is built from TRBV27 and TRBJ2-2; tentative D call: TRBD2 (5 bases). The germline CDR1 and CDR2 sequences are MNHEY and SMNVEV (reference sequence). V was shortened by 1 base and J by 3 bases, with 12 bases between the two germline ends. This CDR3 comprises 16 residues. The CDR3 DNA sequence: TGTGCCAGCAGTTTATTTACGGGATTCGACACCGGGGAGCTGTTTTTT. Translating it yields CASSLFTGFDTGELFF.

The chain carries TRBV19 and TRBJ2-5; 9 positions agree with TRBD1. V lost 4 bases, J lost 3 bases, and 6 bases stayed unmatched. Germline assignment: CDR1 LNHDA and CDR2 SQIVND (reference sequence). CDR3 length: 15 amino acids. CDR3 sequence reads: CASSKWTGVEETQYF. The CDR3 coding sequence is TGTGCCAGTAGTAAATGGACAGGGGTCGAAGAGACCCAGTACTTC.

The chain has TRBV5-5 and TRBJ2-1, with TRBD1 matching over 8 bases. This CDR3 comprises 16 residues. V shed 0 bases and J 10 bases; nucleotides not matched to a gene: 12. Germline V gene data show CDR1 as SGHKS and CDR2 as YYEKEE (reference sequence). CDR3 in amino acids: CASSLVIDRGFGEQFF. CDR3 nucleotide sequence: TGTGCCAGCAGCTTGGTGATAGACAGGGGATTCGGGGAGCAGTTCTTC. Using reference TRBV5-5 and TRBJ2-1 for the parts outside the CDR3, the full variable domain is DAGVTQSPTHLIKTRGQQVTLRCSPISGHKSVSWYQQVLGQGPQFIFQYYEKEERGRGNFPDRFSARQFPNYSSELNVNALLLGDSALYLCASSLVIDRGFGEQFFGPGTRLTVL.

This chain uses TRBV5-5 with TRBJ2-7; the match to TRBD1 covers 11 bases. The V segment lost 5 bases and the J segment 0 bases; nucleotides outside the gene matches: 4. The CDR3 covers 15 residues. Germline V gene data show CDR1 as SGHKS and CDR2 as YYEKEE (reference sequence). CDR3 sequence (DNA): TGTGCCAGCAGGTCCGGGACAGGGGGCTCCTACGAGCAGTACTTC. Encoded protein: CASRSGTGGSYEQYF.

The J gene is TRBJ1-4, the V gene TRBV4-1; D is undetermined. Deletions cut 4 bases from V and 4 bases from J, with 19 bases between. The germline gives CDR1 MGHRA, CDR2 YSYEKL. This CDR3 has 17 amino acids. The CDR3 DNA is TGCGCCAGCAGCCGGGATTCGGAAGCGGGCTTTAATGAAAAACTGTTTTTT. This encodes CASSRDSEAGFNEKLFF.